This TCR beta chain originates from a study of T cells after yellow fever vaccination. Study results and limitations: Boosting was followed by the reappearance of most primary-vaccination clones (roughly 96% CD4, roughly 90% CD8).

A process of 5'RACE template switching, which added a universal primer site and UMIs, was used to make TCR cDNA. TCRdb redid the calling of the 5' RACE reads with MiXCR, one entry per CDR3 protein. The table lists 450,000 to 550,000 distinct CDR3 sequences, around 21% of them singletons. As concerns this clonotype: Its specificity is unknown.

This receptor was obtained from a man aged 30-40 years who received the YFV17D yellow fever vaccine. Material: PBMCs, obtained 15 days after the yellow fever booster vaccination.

In DNA form, the CDR3 reads TGTGCCAGCAGCTTAGGTGCGGTCGCGGGCAATGAGCAGTTCTTC. Amino acids: CASSLGAVAGNEQFF. The V gene is TRBV7-9, the J gene TRBJ2-1, with a possible D match to TRBD2 (5 bases). From germline, CDR1 is SEHNR and CDR2 FQNEAQ (reference sequence). The CDR3 extends over 15 amino acids. The V and J ends lost 1 base and 6 bases respectively, with 13 bases between them. The whole variable domain, filled in from reference TRBV7-9 and TRBJ2-1, reads DTGVSQNPRHKITKRGQNVTFRCDPISEHNRLYWYRQTLGQGPEFLTYFQNEAQLEKSRLLSDRFSAERPKGSFSTLEIQRTEQGDSAMYLCASSLGAVAGNEQFFGPGTRLTVL.